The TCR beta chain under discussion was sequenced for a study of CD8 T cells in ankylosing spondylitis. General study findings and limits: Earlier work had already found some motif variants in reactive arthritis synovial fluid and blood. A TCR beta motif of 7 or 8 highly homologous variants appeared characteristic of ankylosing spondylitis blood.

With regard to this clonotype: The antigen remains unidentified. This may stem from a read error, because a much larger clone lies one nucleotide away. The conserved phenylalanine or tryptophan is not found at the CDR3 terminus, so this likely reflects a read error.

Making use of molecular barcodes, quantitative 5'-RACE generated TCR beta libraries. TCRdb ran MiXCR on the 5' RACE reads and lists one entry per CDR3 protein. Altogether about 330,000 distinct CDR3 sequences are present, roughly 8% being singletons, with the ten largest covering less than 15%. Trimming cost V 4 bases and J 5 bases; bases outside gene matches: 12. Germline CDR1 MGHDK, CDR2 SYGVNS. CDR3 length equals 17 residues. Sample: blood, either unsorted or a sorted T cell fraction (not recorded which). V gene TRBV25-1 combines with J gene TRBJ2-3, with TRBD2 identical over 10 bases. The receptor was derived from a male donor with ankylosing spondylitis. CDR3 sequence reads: CASSGSSGSLREDTQYS. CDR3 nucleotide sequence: TGTGCCAGCAGTGGTTCTAGCGGGAGCTTACGGGAAGATACGCAGTATTCT.